This T cell receptor (beta chain) stems from a study of cytomegalovirus exposure and HLA in healthy donors. The V segment lost 5 bases and the J segment 5 bases; nucleotides outside the gene matches: 7. Germline V gene sequence: CDR1 PRHDT, CDR2 FYEKMQ (reference sequence). The CDR3 loop spans 15 amino acids. It was with 60 Vbeta and 13 Jbeta primers that the PCR ran. The table came from immunoSEQ multiplex PCR; TCRdb's copy has only in-frame clones and leaves some out. The sample gives about 250,000 clones, roughly 80% of which show up once; about 0.29% is in the top ten. The TCR comes from a girl aged 2 to 9 in good health and CMV-seronegative. This chain uses TRBV13 with TRBJ2-7; 12 bases line up with TRBD2. Sample: PBMCs. The CDR3 protein is CASSEMTSGGNEQYF. CDR3 bases: TGTGCCAGCAGCGAAATGACTAGCGGGGGCAACGAGCAGTACTTC.